This T cell receptor beta chain was recovered during a study of cytomegalovirus exposure and HLA in healthy donors. Study background: Unique TCRs numbering around 80 million, obtained from HLA-typed donors, made up an early data release.

60 Vbeta and 13 Jbeta primers were used in PCR. TCRdb's copy holds only in-frame clones and misses some; the assay was immunoSEQ multiplex PCR. The data show roughly 180,000 clones, with 70% to 85% seen just once and about 1.5% held by the top ten. General study results and limits: Most TCR beta V segments were productive about 87% or about 30% of the time in an earlier analysis. A later analysis found that most CMV-associated TCR beta chains appeared HLA-restricted. Indistinguishable V segments such as TRBV6-2 and TRBV6-3 were excluded.

A few counts support this clone. Its antigen is undetermined. The CDR3 has 17 amino acids. CDR1 is KGHSH and CDR2 is LQKENI in the germline V gene. V shed 4 bases and J 0 bases; nucleotides not matched to a gene: 9. The sequence derives from a man in his late teens or twenties in good health and CMV-seronegative. What was sequenced was PBMCs. The rearrangement joins TRBV18 to TRBJ1-5, with 7 bases lining up with TRBD1. The CDR3 DNA follows: TGTGCCAGCTCACTCGGACAGGCCCTTAATAGCAATCAGCCCCAGCATTTT. This sequence encodes CASSLGQALNSNQPQHF.